Below are 15 T cell receptor beta chains sequenced from a single sample in a study of CD8+ T cells in alopecia areata. Treatment: oral pan-JAK inhibitor, 5-10 mg twice daily. The authors extracted RNA and reverse transcribed it into cDNA as the sequencing template. The protocol was immunoSEQ multiplex PCR, while the TCRdb copy is restricted to in-frame clones and leaves out a portion. The table shows 110,000 to 150,000 clones, with more than 85% occurring only once. This material consisted of CD8+ T cells sorted from blood, taken at week 4, from a patient treated with tofacitinib. These receptors all come from a human donor with alopecia areata.

The chain couples TRBV29-1 to TRBJ2-7; 9 bases align to TRBD2. Germline V gene data show CDR1 as SQVTM and CDR2 as ANQGSEA. CDR3 length equals 13 residues. With V trimmed by 7 bases and J by 3 bases, 7 bases remained unmatched. The CDR3 loop reads CSANSGGSYEQYF. CDR3 nucleotide sequence: TGCAGCGCTAATAGCGGGGGTAGCTACGAGCAGTACTTC.

CDR3 coding DNA: TGTGCCAGCAGCTTAGTAGACGTAAGCTCCTACGAGCAGTACTTC. As protein: CASSLVDVSSYEQYF. The chain uses TRBV7-9 and TRBJ2-7, with D unresolved. The CDR3 spans 15 residues. V was pared by 1 base and J by 0 bases, with 10 bases between. Germline V CDR1 and CDR2: SEHNR, FQNEAQ (reference sequence).

The V and J genes are TRBV19 and TRBJ2-3, with D maybe TRBD2 (5 bases). This CDR3 contains 14 residues. The V gene lost 5 bases and the J gene lost 3 bases, with 12 bases spanning the gap. The germline gives CDR1 LNHDA, CDR2 SQIVND (reference sequence). The CDR3 here is CASSPGLLTDTQYF. As DNA, the CDR3 is TGTGCCAGTAGTCCAGGACTGCTTACAGATACGCAGTATTTT.

This rearrangement joins TRBV4-2 to TRBJ2-7; 10 nucleotides align to TRBD1. The CDR3 is 15 amino acids. The trim removed 1 base at V and 3 bases at J, leaving 3 bases unmatched. In germline, CDR1 is LGHNA, CDR2 YNFKEQ. The CDR3 here is CASSQARDRGYEQYF. The CDR3 DNA is TGTGCCAGCAGCCAAGCCCGGGACAGGGGCTACGAGCAGTACTTC.

The chain uses TRBV6-5 and TRBJ2-7; no definite D call. V lost 2 bases and J lost 2, with 10 bases in between. The CDR3 sequence is 14 residues long. The germline gives CDR1 MNHEY, CDR2 SVGAGI. The CDR3 spells CASSYGQATYEQYF. The CDR3 DNA follows: TGTGCCAGCAGTTACGGGCAGGCCACCTACGAGCAGTACTTC.

The chain recombines TRBV30 with TRBJ2-7, with 8 bases fitting TRBD2. Per the germline V gene, CDR1 is GTSNPN and CDR2 is SVGIG (reference sequence). This CDR3 comprises 13 residues. The junction had 6 bases not matched to a gene; V was cut back by 1 base and J by 7 bases. In DNA, the CDR3 is TGTGCCTGGAGTGGAAGCGGGAGTGGAGAGCAGTACTTC. This gives the protein CAWSGSGSGEQYF. The variable domain in full, completed from reference TRBV30 and TRBJ2-7, reads SQTIHQWPATLVQPVGSPLSLECTVEGTSNPNLYWYRQAAGRGLQLLFYSVGIGQISSEVPQNLSASRPQDRQFILSSKKLLLSDSGFYLCAWSGSGSGEQYFGPGTRLTVT.

The genes are TRBV7-9 and TRBJ2-1, with a weak D call TRBD2 (7 bases). V was clipped by 7 bases and J by 9 bases, with 19 bases between them. Looked up from germline, CDR1 is SEHNR and CDR2 is FQNEAQ (reference sequence). The CDR3 length is 14 residues. In nucleotides, the CDR3 is TGTGCCAGCATCCCCCATGGGGGCGGGGGTGAGCAGTTCTTC. It yields the protein CASIPHGGGGEQFF.

The chain carries TRBV15 and TRBJ2-3; 11 bases are shared with TRBD1. Germline V lookup: CDR1 LNHNV, CDR2 YYDKDF (reference sequence). Unmatched junction bases numbered 13, after V lost 5 bases and J lost 3 bases. This CDR3 is built from 18 residues. The CDR3 is CATSGEYPGQGVTDTQYF. CDR3 bases: TGTGCCACCAGCGGCGAATATCCGGGACAGGGGGTAACAGATACGCAGTATTTT.

V usage is TRBV30 and J usage is TRBJ1-1; D gene unclear. Trimming left V 1 base short and J 5 bases short, with 8 bases between. Germline V CDR1 and CDR2: GTSNPN, SVGIG (reference sequence). CDR3 length equals 12 residues. The CDR3 region is CAWSALGTEAFF. Here the CDR3 DNA reads TGTGCCTGGAGTGCCCTGGGGACTGAAGCTTTCTTT.

DNA for the CDR3: TGTGCCAGCAGCCCCCCGGGAGCCGCGGGGGAGCTGTTTTTT. Translated, it gives CASSPPGAAGELFF. V and J are TRBV11-1 and TRBJ2-2, with D perhaps TRBD2 (6 bases). CDR3 length: 14 residues. Germline V gene sequence: CDR1 SGHAT, CDR2 FQDESV (reference sequence). V was cut by 5 bases and J by 8 bases, with 15 bases left in between.

This clone was detected only once. The J gene is TRBJ2-2, the V gene TRBV29-1; TRBD1 matches 7 bases. From germline, CDR1 is SQVTM and CDR2 ANQGSEA. The trim removed 0 bases at V and 4 bases at J, leaving 8 bases unmatched. This CDR3 region has 16 residues. The CDR3, as DNA: TGCAGCGTTGAAGATCCCTCTAGGGGGCTCACCGGGGAGCTGTTTTTT. Amino acids: CSVEDPSRGLTGELFF.

This clone was picked up one time. The rearrangement uses TRBV9 and TRBJ1-1; maybe TRBD1 (5 bases). The CDR3 runs 11 residues. V was shortened by 4 bases and J by 7 bases, with 8 bases between the two germline ends. Germline loops: CDR1 SGDLS, CDR2 YYNGEE. The CDR3 protein is CASSLTGEAFF. CDR3 coding DNA: TGTGCCAGCAGCTTAACAGGTGAAGCTTTCTTT.

The chain employs TRBV18 and TRBJ2-4; D gene ambiguous. Trimming took off 2 bases at V and 0 bases at J, with 11 bases between the two ends. This CDR3 is built from 16 residues. Germline values: CDR1 KGHSH, CDR2 LQKENI. The CDR3 nucleotides read TGTGCCAGCTCACCAGTGGTTGGCTTAGCCAAAAACATTCAGTACTTC. Its translation is CASSPVVGLAKNIQYF.

The chain uses TRBV9 and TRBJ2-5; 7 bases align to TRBD2. Germline trimming cut 2 bases from V and 4 bases from J; bases unmatched to any gene: 2. Germline V gene data show CDR1 as SGDLS and CDR2 as YYNGEE. CDR3 length: 13 amino acids. The CDR3 spells CASSVWGGETQYF. In DNA, the CDR3 is TGTGCCAGCAGCGTGTGGGGGGGAGAGACCCAGTACTTC.

The CDR3 loop is CASSLRQVDGYTF. CDR3 sequence (DNA): TGTGCCAGCAGCTTAAGGCAGGTTGATGGCTACACCTTC. The J gene is TRBJ1-2, the V gene TRBV5-6; D uncertain. The length of the CDR3 is 13 residues. With 2 bases removed from V and 6 bases from J, the gap between germline ends came to 11 bases. Germline V CDR1 and CDR2: SGHDT, YYEEEE.